This T cell receptor beta chain is from a study of cytomegalovirus exposure and HLA in healthy donors. Study-level findings and limits: Overall, around 160 TCR beta chains were annotated as cytomegalovirus-associated. The authors later found most CMV-associated TCR beta chains appeared HLA-restricted. Prior analysis indicated that the majority of TCR beta V segments exhibited productivity approximately 90% or approximately 30% of the time. Clonal expansion, a later analysis showed, was greater in HLA-associated TCR beta chains than in equally common others.

The length of the CDR3 is 14 residues. V was clipped by 11 bases and J by 7 bases; unmatched bases: 12. Germline V gene sequence: CDR1 ENHRY, CDR2 SYGVKD. Concerning this clone: Its antigen is currently unknown.

The study ran its PCR with 60 Vbeta and 13 Jbeta primers. Profiling relied on immunoSEQ multiplex PCR, and the TCRdb table lists in-frame clones only, not all of them. This sample has about 130,000 clones; roughly 79% occur once, and the top ten carry about 2.9%. This receptor was taken from a boy under 10 years old in good health and CMV-seronegative. Input material: PBMCs. The chain recombines TRBV10-3 with TRBJ2-2, with 8 bases identical to TRBD2. This chain's CDR3 is CASGREGKDGELFF. The CDR3 DNA is TGTGCCTCAGGACGGGAGGGGAAGGACGGGGAGCTGTTTTTT.